Described below is a single TCR beta chain sequence and its context. This entry is derived from a study of blood T cell repertoires in COVID-19. The length of the CDR3 is 15 residues. V was clipped by 0 bases and J by 9 bases, with 12 bases between them. The germline CDR1 and CDR2 sequences are SGHDN and FVKESK. Original analysis: Reference gene primers were amplified, and this amplification served to estimate nucleated cell counts. The method was immunoSEQ multiplex PCR; TCRdb's version includes in-frame clones alone and lacks a portion of them. V and J calls and clone size are those listed in that table; D and trimming were worked out from the DNA. The sample lists a few hundred thousand clones; around nine tenths were seen once.

This receptor was taken from a man younger than 35 with COVID-19, enrolled during active disease. This chain connects TRBV14 to TRBJ1-6, with D tentatively TRBD1 (5 bases). The source material was peripheral blood. DNA for the CDR3: TGTGCCAGCAGCCAAGATTACGGAACAGGTTCACCCCTCCACTTT. Protein sequence: CASSQDYGTGSPLHF.